The rows below give T cell receptor beta chains drawn from one sample of a study of T cell responses to AZD1222 COVID-19 vaccine. Produced via immunoSEQ multiplex PCR; TCRdb's table is partial and in-frame only. The sample consists of some 150,000 clones, roughly 90% of them appearing once. The input for sequencing was peripheral blood, taken on day 0 of AZD1222 vaccination. These receptors all come from an adult in good health. CDR3s include the opening cysteine and the closing phenylalanine or tryptophan. The size field is filled for only some rows; it gives once, few, many or a size class.

J gene: TRBJ2-3
clone size: few
V gene: TRBV7-3
CDR3 protein: CASSPTVVAGSRDTQYF

J gene: TRBJ2-2
clone size: NA
V gene: TRBV5-1
CDR3 protein: CASSPGTGVPGELFF

J gene: TRBJ1-5
clone size: NA
V gene: TRBV20-1
CDR3 protein: CSAAGTGAQHF

J gene: TRBJ2-7
clone size: NA
V gene: TRBV7-9
CDR3 protein: CASSFDYRSSYEQYF

J gene: TRBJ2-5
clone size: NA
V gene: TRBV5-1
CDR3 protein: CASSLVGGRETQYF

J gene: TRBJ2-7
clone size: NA
V gene: TRBV9
CDR3 protein: CASSAGGVTYEQYF

J gene: TRBJ1-2
clone size: NA
V gene: TRBV5-1
CDR3 protein: CASSLQGADYGYTF

J gene: TRBJ2-7
clone size: NA
V gene: TRBV28
CDR3 protein: CASSLSGTTSYEQYF

J gene: TRBJ1-2
clone size: once
V gene: TRBV6-5
CDR3 protein: CASSVRSSNYGYTF

J gene: TRBJ2-7
clone size: NA
V gene: TRBV4-2
CDR3 protein: CASSQDRGEGILEQYF

J gene: TRBJ2-7
clone size: NA
V gene: TRBV19
CDR3 protein: CASSKTPQVTTRQYF

J gene: TRBJ2-3
clone size: NA
V gene: TRBV29-1
CDR3 protein: CSVDFLAGVSTQYF

J gene: TRBJ2-7
clone size: NA
V gene: TRBV28
CDR3 protein: CASASEGSGDEQYF

J gene: TRBJ1-2
clone size: NA
V gene: TRBV19
CDR3 protein: CASSIDLPSAPYGYTF

J gene: TRBJ2-7
clone size: NA
V gene: TRBV11-2
CDR3 protein: CASSRRLAEGYEQYF

J gene: TRBJ1-2
clone size: NA
V gene: TRBV30
CDR3 protein: CAWRQGPFHGYTF

J gene: TRBJ2-1
clone size: NA
V gene: TRBV18
CDR3 protein: CASSPLTLAGESSYNEQFF

J gene: TRBJ2-2
clone size: many
V gene: TRBV7-3
CDR3 protein: CASTQGAGTGELFF

J gene: TRBJ2-1
clone size: NA
V gene: TRBV2
CDR3 protein: CASHRGSEQFF

J gene: TRBJ1-2
clone size: NA
V gene: TRBV2
CDR3 protein: CGVGGDINYGYTF

J gene: TRBJ1-2
clone size: NA
V gene: TRBV10-3
CDR3 protein: CAISETGYYGYTF

J gene: TRBJ2-3
clone size: NA
V gene: TRBV10-1
CDR3 protein: CASSEVGLAQYF

J gene: TRBJ2-7
clone size: few
V gene: TRBV27
CDR3 protein: CASTPGQGSSQYF

J gene: TRBJ2-1
clone size: NA
V gene: TRBV27
CDR3 protein: CASSYLGTSGGEQFF

J gene: TRBJ2-1
clone size: NA
V gene: TRBV6-1
CDR3 protein: CASSGRLRGPSSYNEQFF

J gene: TRBJ1-5
clone size: NA
V gene: TRBV7-2
CDR3 protein: CASSSYPKLYSNQPQHF

J gene: TRBJ1-5
clone size: NA
V gene: TRBV27
CDR3 protein: CASSRGRFSNQPQHF

J gene: TRBJ2-7
clone size: NA
V gene: TRBV6-1
CDR3 protein: CASSEARKPYEQYF

J gene: TRBJ1-3
clone size: NA
V gene: TRBV11-3
CDR3 protein: CASSPGQGPGNTIYF

J gene: TRBJ2-7
clone size: NA
V gene: TRBV19
CDR3 protein: CASSQTSGRTYEQYF

J gene: TRBJ1-3
clone size: NA
V gene: TRBV6-5
CDR3 protein: CASSYRGEAGNTIYF

J gene: TRBJ2-3
clone size: NA
V gene: TRBV7-2
CDR3 protein: CASSPRFSLSTDTQYF